Below are 8 T cell receptor beta chains sequenced from a single sample in a study of blood T cell repertoires in COVID-19. Measured with immunoSEQ multiplex PCR; TCRdb has only the in-frame clones, and not every one. The data show around 15,000 clones, approximately 88% seen once. The material sequenced was peripheral blood. These receptors were obtained from a human donor in a cohort sampled during active COVID-19.

In this sample, this clone turned up a few times. This rearrangement joins TRBV28 to TRBJ2-1; D possibly corresponds to TRBD2 (6 bases). Germline loops: CDR1 MDHEN, CDR2 SYDVKM. V dropped 7 bases and J dropped 2 bases, with 15 bases sitting between them. CDR3 length equals 15 residues. The CDR3 coding sequence is TGTGCCAGCACCGTGGGCGGGGCGACCTACAATGAGCAGTTCTTC. Amino acids: CASTVGGATYNEQFF.

This clone was counted once. The chain uses TRBV5-1 and TRBJ2-2; D is possibly TRBD1 (6 bases). The ends were cut back, 4 bases at V and 4 bases at J, with 14 bases in the middle. The CDR3 runs to 15 residues. From germline, CDR1 is SGHRS and CDR2 YFSETQ. Here the CDR3 reads CASSLYRVLTGELFF. Here the CDR3 DNA reads TGCGCCAGCAGCCTATACAGGGTACTCACCGGGGAGCTGTTTTTT.

The genes are TRBV12-5 and TRBJ2-6, with 7 bases identical to TRBD1. The CDR3 is made up of 13 amino acids. V dropped 0 bases and J dropped 19; count of bases not matched to a gene: 9. The germline V gene has CDR1 LGHNT and CDR2 FRNRAP. DNA of the CDR3: TGTGCTAGTGGTTTGGTAAGAGGGGGCGGTCTCACTTTC. Residues: CASGLVRGGGLTF.

This clone was counted once. This chain links TRBV4-2 with TRBJ1-2; D may be TRBD1 (5 bases). CDR1 is LGHNA and CDR2 is YNFKEQ in the germline V gene. The CDR3 contains 17 residues. With 0 bases removed from V and 2 bases from J, the gap between germline ends came to 16 bases. The CDR3 is CASSQDQLWGRNYGYTF. The CDR3 DNA reads as TGTGCCAGCAGCCAAGATCAGCTTTGGGGCCGGAACTATGGCTACACCTTC.

The rearrangement uses TRBV28 and TRBJ2-1; 7 positions agree with TRBD2. V shed 5 bases, J shed 9 bases, and the junction held 19 bases outside the gene matches. The CDR3 has 17 residues. Germline-derived CDR1 and CDR2 are MDHEN and SYDVKM. The CDR3 spells CASSGRLAATPRLEQFF. The CDR3 DNA sequence: TGTGCCAGCAGTGGGAGACTAGCCGCGACTCCGAGGCTTGAGCAGTTCTTC.

The chain is built from TRBV6-1 and TRBJ2-1, with D possibly being TRBD2 (5 bases). V dropped 2 bases and J dropped 1 base, with 9 bases sitting between them. The CDR3 is 15 residues long. Germline CDR1 reads MNHNS; CDR2 reads SASEGT. Here the CDR3 reads CASSERSGSYNEQFF. The CDR3 region has the DNA TGTGCCAGCAGTGAAAGGAGCGGATCCTACAATGAGCAGTTCTTC.

This chain links TRBV2 with TRBJ2-3; 10 nucleotides line up with TRBD2. V shed 6 bases and J 4 bases; nucleotides not matched to a gene: 7. The V gene's germline CDR1 is SNHLY and CDR2 FYNNEI. This CDR3 spans 15 amino acids. The CDR3 here is CASRGGTSAADTQYF. In DNA, the CDR3 is TGTGCCAGCAGGGGCGGGACTAGCGCGGCAGATACGCAGTATTTT. The entire variable domain, with the rest obtained from reference TRBV2 and TRBJ2-3, is as follows: EPEVTQTPSHQVTQMGQEVILRCVPISNHLYFYWYRQILGQKVEFLVSFYNNEISEKSEIFDDQFSVERPDGSNFTLKIRSTKLEDSAMYFCASRGGTSAADTQYFGPGTRLTVL.

The gene calls are TRBV18 and TRBJ2-1, with TRBD2 as a possible D gene (5 bases). Germline values: CDR1 KGHSH, CDR2 LQKENI. This CDR3 comprises 15 residues. V was clipped by 2 bases and J by 8 bases, with 16 bases between them. CDR3 in amino acids: CASSPGQRAVHEQFF. In nucleotides, the CDR3 is TGTGCCAGCTCACCAGGCCAGAGGGCGGTACATGAGCAGTTCTTC.